The T cell receptor (beta chain) under discussion was sequenced for a study of T-cell reconstitution after alpha-beta-depleted transplantation in children. Study results and limitations: Hyperexpanded clones declined; after one year, newly produced T cells mostly supplied diversity. Surviving recipient T cells and thymic progenitors produced the high day-60 TCRbeta diversity seen in some patients.

Germline values: CDR1 SNHLY, CDR2 FYNNEI. The CDR3 runs 14 residues. TCRbeta library construction was performed incorporating unique molecular identifiers. Using its own MiXCR run on the PCR reads, TCRdb lists one record per CDR3 protein. The table has approximately 230,000 distinct CDR3 sequences, 20% to 30% seen once; the top ten hold 4% to 5.5%. About this clonotype itself: Its matching antigen is unknown. This may stem from a read error, because a much larger clone lies one nucleotide away.

This sequence was found in a female patient between 2 and 15 years old who had a stem cell transplant for congenital amegakaryocytic thrombocytopenia, so the T cells may come from the graft donor. V usage is TRBV2 and J usage is TRBJ2-2; no clear D. The specimen was PBMCs, mostly from graft donor cells, collected 360 days after TCRalphabeta/CD19-depleted stem cell transplant. The CDR3 DNA sequence: TGTGGCAGCAATCAACATCTCTTAACCGGGGAGCTGTTTTTT. Translation: CGSNQHLLTGELFF.